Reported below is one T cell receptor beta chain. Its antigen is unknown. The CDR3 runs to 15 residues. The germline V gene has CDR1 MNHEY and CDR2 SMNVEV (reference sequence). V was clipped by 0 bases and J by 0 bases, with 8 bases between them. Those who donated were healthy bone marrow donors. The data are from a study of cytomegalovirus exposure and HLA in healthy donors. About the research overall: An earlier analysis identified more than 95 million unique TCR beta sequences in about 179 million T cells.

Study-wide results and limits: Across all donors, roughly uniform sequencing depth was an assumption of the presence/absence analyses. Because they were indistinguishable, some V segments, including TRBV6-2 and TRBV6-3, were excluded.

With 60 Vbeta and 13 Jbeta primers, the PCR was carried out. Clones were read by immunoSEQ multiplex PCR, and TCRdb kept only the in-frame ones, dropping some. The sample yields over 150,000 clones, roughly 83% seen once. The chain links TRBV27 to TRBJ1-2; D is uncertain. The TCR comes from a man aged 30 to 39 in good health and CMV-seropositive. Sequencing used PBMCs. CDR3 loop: CASSLSVQANYGYTF. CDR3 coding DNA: TGTGCCAGCAGTTTATCGGTTCAGGCTAACTATGGCTACACCTTC.